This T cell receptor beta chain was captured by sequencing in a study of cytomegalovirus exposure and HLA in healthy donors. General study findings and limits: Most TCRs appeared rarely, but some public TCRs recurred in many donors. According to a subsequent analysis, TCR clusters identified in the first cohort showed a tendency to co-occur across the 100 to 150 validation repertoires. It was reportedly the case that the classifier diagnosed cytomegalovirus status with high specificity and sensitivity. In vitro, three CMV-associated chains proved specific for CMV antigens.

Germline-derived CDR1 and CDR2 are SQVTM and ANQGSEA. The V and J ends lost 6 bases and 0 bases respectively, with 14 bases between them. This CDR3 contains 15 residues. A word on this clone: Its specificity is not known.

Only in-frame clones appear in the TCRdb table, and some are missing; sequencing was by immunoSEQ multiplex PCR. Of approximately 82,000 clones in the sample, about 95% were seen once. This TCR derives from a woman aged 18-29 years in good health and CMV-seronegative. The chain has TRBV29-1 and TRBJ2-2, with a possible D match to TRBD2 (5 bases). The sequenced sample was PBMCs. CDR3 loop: CSVGRGLSNTGELFF. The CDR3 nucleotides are TGCAGCGTCGGCCGGGGTCTCTCGAACACCGGGGAGCTGTTTTTT.